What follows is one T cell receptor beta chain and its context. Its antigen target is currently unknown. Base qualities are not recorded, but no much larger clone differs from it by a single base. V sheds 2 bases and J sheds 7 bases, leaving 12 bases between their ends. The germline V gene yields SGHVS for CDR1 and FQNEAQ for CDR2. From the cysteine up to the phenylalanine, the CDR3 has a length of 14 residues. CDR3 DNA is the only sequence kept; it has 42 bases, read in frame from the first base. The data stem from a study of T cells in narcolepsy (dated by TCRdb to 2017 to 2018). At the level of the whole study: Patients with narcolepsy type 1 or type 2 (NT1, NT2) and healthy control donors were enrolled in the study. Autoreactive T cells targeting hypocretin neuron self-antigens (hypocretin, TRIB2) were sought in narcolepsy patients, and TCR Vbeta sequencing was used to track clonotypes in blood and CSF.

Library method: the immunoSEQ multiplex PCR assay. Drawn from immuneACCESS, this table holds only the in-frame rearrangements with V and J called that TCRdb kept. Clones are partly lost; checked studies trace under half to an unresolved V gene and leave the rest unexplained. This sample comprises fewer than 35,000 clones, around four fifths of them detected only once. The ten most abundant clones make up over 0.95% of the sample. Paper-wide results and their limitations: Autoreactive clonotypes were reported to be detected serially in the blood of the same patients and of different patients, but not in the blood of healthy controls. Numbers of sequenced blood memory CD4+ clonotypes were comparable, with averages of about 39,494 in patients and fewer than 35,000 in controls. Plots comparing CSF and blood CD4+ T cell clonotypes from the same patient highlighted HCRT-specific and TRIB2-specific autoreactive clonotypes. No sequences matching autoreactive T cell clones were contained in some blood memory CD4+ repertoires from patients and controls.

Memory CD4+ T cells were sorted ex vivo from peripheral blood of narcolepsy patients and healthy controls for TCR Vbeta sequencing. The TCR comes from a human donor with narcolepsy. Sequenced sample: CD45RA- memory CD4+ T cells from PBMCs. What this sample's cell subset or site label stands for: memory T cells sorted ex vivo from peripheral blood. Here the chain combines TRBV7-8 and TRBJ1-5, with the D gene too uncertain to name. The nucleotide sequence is TGTGCCAGCAGCTTAAGCGTAGAAGGGCAGCCCCAGCATTTT. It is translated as CASSLSVEGQPQHF.